This is a list of T cell receptor beta chains from one sample in a study of blood T cell repertoires in COVID-19. Libraries were prepared by immunoSEQ multiplex PCR; TCRdb keeps only in-frame clonotypes and omits some of them. The data show about 47,000 clones, about four fifths seen once. Sample: peripheral blood. Receptors were obtained from a man between 70 and 80 years old with active COVID-19. CDR3s include the opening cysteine and the closing phenylalanine or tryptophan. A D gene is named only where the DNA matches it firmly. A row's size may be missing; if present it is once, few, many or a size class.

v_call	j_call	clone_size	d_call	cdr3_aa	cdr3_nt
TRBV6-1	TRBJ2-4	once	.	CASSVSGAGVKNIQYF	TGTGCCAGCAGTGTGAGTGGGGCAGGGGTAAAAAACATTCAGTACTTC
TRBV4-1	TRBJ2-1	.	.	CASSLRQSYYNEQFF	TGCGCCAGCAGCCTCCGACAGTCCTACTACAATGAGCAGTTCTTC
TRBV30	TRBJ1-5	.	TRBD1	CAWRTGDNQPQHF	TGTGCCTGGAGGACAGGGGACAATCAGCCCCAGCATTTT
TRBV19	TRBJ2-4	.	.	CASSIIQGGLAKNIQYF	TGTGCCAGTAGTATAATACAGGGTGGACTGGCCAAAAACATTCAGTACTTC
TRBV3-1/TRBV3-2	TRBJ1-2	.	.	CASSPRGAKNYGYTF	TGTGCCAGCAGCCCACGGGGGGCGAAGAACTATGGCTACACCTTC
TRBV19	TRBJ2-3	once	.	CASSSLGGSTDTQYF	TGTGCCAGTAGTTCCCTCGGCGGTAGCACAGATACGCAGTATTTT
TRBV7-2	TRBJ2-5	.	TRBD1	CASSGDRFLETQYF	TGTGCCAGCAGCGGGGACAGGTTCTTGGAGACCCAGTACTTC
TRBV4-3	TRBJ2-7	.	TRBD2	CASSHSTSGHYEQYF	TGCGCCAGCAGCCATTCGACTAGCGGTCACTACGAGCAGTACTTC
TRBV7-6	TRBJ1-6	.	TRBD1	CASSLEGGQGAGRSSPLHF	TGTGCCAGCAGCTTAGAGGGTGGACAGGGGGCCGGCAGGAGTTCACCCCTCCACTTT
TRBV5-1	TRBJ1-5	.	TRBD1	CASSPGGSLDSNQPQHF	TGCGCCAGCAGCCCAGGGGGCAGTCTCGATAGCAATCAGCCCCAGCATTTT
TRBV3-1/TRBV3-2	TRBJ2-7	.	.	CASSPQSVQLSFFEQYF	TGTGCCAGCAGCCCCCAAAGCGTACAACTATCATTTTTCGAGCAGTACTTC
TRBV28	TRBJ2-5	once	TRBD2	CASSNPGRAWETQYF	TGTGCCAGCAGTAACCCGGGGAGGGCATGGGAGACCCAGTACTTC
TRBV6-2/TRBV6-3	TRBJ1-1	.	.	CASSYLPGQTNTEAFF	TGTGCCAGCAGTTACTTGCCTGGACAGACGAACACTGAAGCTTTCTTT
TRBV12-3/TRBV12-4	TRBJ1-2	.	TRBD1	CASSPTGNYGYTF	TGTGCCAGCAGTCCGACAGGGAACTATGGCTACACCTTC
TRBV5-1	TRBJ2-1	.	TRBD1	CASSLGGQDNNEQFF	TGCGCCAGCAGCTTGGGGGGACAGGACAACAATGAGCAGTTCTTC
TRBV4-3	TRBJ1-2	.	.	CASSRKGQNGYTF	TGCGCCAGCAGCCGGAAGGGACAAAATGGCTACACCTTC
TRBV6-1	TRBJ2-1	.	TRBD1	CASSGSTGGRSSYNEQFF	TGTGCCAGCAGTGGGAGCACAGGGGGTAGGAGCTCCTACAATGAGCAGTTCTTC
TRBV7-3	TRBJ1-2	.	.	CASSSVGRSGYTF	TGTGCCAGCAGCTCCGTCGGGAGGAGTGGCTACACCTTC
TRBV7-3	TRBJ2-1	once	TRBD2	CASSRGGSYNEQFF	TGTGCCAGCAGCCGCGGGGGATCCTACAATGAGCAGTTCTTC
TRBV7-9	TRBJ2-3	.	.	CASSSLMGASTDTQYF	TGTGCCAGCAGCTCCCTAATGGGGGCGAGCACAGATACGCAGTATTTT
TRBV27	TRBJ1-2	.	TRBD1	CASKKQGADRYGYTF	TGTGCCAGCAAAAAACAGGGGGCCGACCGCTATGGCTACACCTTC
TRBV2	TRBJ1-2	.	.	CASSELGGNYGYTF	TGTGCCAGCAGTGAGTTGGGGGGAAACTATGGCTACACCTTC
TRBV7-8	TRBJ1-1	.	TRBD1	CASSHDRVEAFF	TGTGCCAGCAGCCATGACAGGGTTGAAGCTTTCTTT
TRBV7-2	TRBJ1-1	once	.	CASSSSTGMNTEAFF	TGTGCCAGCAGCTCCAGCACAGGAATGAACACTGAAGCTTTCTTT
TRBV5-4	TRBJ2-2	.	.	CASSLLGGNTGELFF	TGTGCCAGCAGCTTGCTCGGGGGGAACACCGGGGAGCTGTTTTTT
TRBV10-3	TRBJ1-1	.	.	CAINSKGVNTEAFF	TGTGCCATCAACTCGAAAGGAGTGAACACTGAAGCTTTCTTT
TRBV5-1	TRBJ2-3	.	TRBD2	CASSSDVSGGGDTQYF	TGCGCCAGCAGTTCCGACGTGTCGGGGGGGGGAGATACGCAGTATTTT
TRBV10-3	TRBJ1-2	once	.	CAISQQGLNGYTF	TGTGCCATCAGCCAACAGGGTCTCAATGGCTACACCTTC
TRBV30	TRBJ1-1	.	TRBD1	CAWSRDRGWSEAFF	TGTGCCTGGAGCAGGGACAGGGGTTGGTCTGAAGCTTTCTTT
TRBV12-3/TRBV12-4	TRBJ1-2	.	TRBD1	CASRQGTGSGYTF	TGTGCCAGCAGACAGGGGACAGGGAGCGGCTACACCTTC
TRBV6-5	TRBJ2-7	.	.	CASSQTAGEQYF	TGTGCCAGCAGCCAAACGGCGGGGGAGCAGTACTTC
TRBV5-1	TRBJ2-7	.	.	CASSLAGDVSYEQYF	TGCGCCAGCAGCTTGGCGGGGGACGTCTCCTACGAGCAGTACTTC
TRBV19	TRBJ1-2	.	.	CASSIRSYGYTF	TGTGCCAGTAGTATTCGGTCCTATGGCTACACCTTC
TRBV7-3	TRBJ2-1	.	.	CASSSRSYNEQFF	TGTGCCAGCAGCTCGAGAAGTTACAATGAGCAGTTCTTC
TRBV2	TRBJ1-1	few	.	CASTRSEDTEAFF	TGTGCCAGCACCCGATCGGAGGACACTGAAGCTTTCTTT
TRBV30	TRBJ2-5	.	TRBD1	CAWSVQRTGGYQETQYF	TGTGCCTGGAGTGTACAGCGGACAGGGGGGTACCAAGAGACCCAGTACTTC
TRBV6-6	TRBJ2-3	.	TRBD1	CASSRTGGDTQYF	TGTGCCAGCAGTCGGACAGGGGGAGATACGCAGTATTTT
TRBV19	TRBJ2-7	.	.	CASSSGPSYEQYF	TGTGCCAGTAGCAGCGGGCCGTCCTACGAGCAGTACTTC
TRBV2	TRBJ2-2	.	.	CASSVEGANTGELFF	TGTGCCAGCAGTGTCGAGGGGGCGAACACCGGGGAGCTGTTTTTT
TRBV27	TRBJ1-1	.	.	CASSFLPGRKNTEAFF	TGTGCCAGCAGTTTCCTGCCAGGTCGGAAGAACACTGAAGCTTTCTTT
TRBV6-2/TRBV6-3	TRBJ2-7	once	.	CASSYRTYEQYF	TGTGCCAGCAGTTACAGGACATACGAGCAGTACTTC
TRBV5-4	TRBJ1-2	.	TRBD1	CASSSPGDRGRYGYTF	TGTGCCAGCAGTTCGCCAGGGGACAGGGGACGGTATGGCTACACCTTC
TRBV5-1	TRBJ2-7	.	TRBD1	CASSTGQNLYEQYF	TGCGCCAGCAGCACGGGACAGAACCTCTACGAGCAGTACTTC
TRBV10-2	TRBJ1-5	.	.	CASSEIRVGQPQHF	TGCGCCAGCAGTGAGATCAGGGTCGGACAGCCCCAGCATTTT
TRBV5-4	TRBJ2-3	once	TRBD2	CASSLAGRGGTDTQYF	TGTGCCAGCAGCTTGGCGGGGCGGGGGGGGACAGATACGCAGTATTTT
TRBV6-2/TRBV6-3	TRBJ2-6	.	TRBD1	CASSASGTALSGANVLTF	TGTGCCAGCAGTGCTTCCGGGACAGCCCTCTCTGGGGCCAACGTCCTGACTTTC
TRBV10-3	TRBJ1-2	.	.	CATRTAINYGYTF	TGTGCCACCCGGACAGCCATTAACTATGGCTACACCTTC
TRBV29-1	TRBJ1-1	.	.	CSVVQTMNTEAFF	TGCAGCGTTGTACAGACTATGAACACTGAAGCTTTCTTT